This T cell receptor (beta chain) comes out of a study of blood T cell repertoires in COVID-19. Whole-study context: PBMCs, B-cell-depleted T cells, or T cells were the source of the cDNA or gDNA that made up the material.

This table comes from immunoSEQ multiplex PCR, and its TCRdb copy is limited to in-frame clones, with some not included. The sample lists about 430,000 clones; roughly 90% were seen once. The CDR3 has 14 amino acids. The germline gives CDR1 WSHSY, CDR2 SAAADI. Trimming left V 6 bases short and J 4 bases short, with 10 bases between. Individuals drawn from 24 US areas were roughly 18 to 89 years old. What was sequenced was PBMCs or T cells enriched from blood (not recorded which). This sequence joins TRBV10-2 and TRBJ1-6, with D possibly TRBD1 on 6 matching bases. The TCR was taken from a woman in her twenties or thirties with acute COVID-19. The CDR3 reads CASRDGQYNSPLHF. Written as DNA, the CDR3 is TGCGCCAGCAGGGACGGACAGTATAATTCACCCCTCCACTTT.